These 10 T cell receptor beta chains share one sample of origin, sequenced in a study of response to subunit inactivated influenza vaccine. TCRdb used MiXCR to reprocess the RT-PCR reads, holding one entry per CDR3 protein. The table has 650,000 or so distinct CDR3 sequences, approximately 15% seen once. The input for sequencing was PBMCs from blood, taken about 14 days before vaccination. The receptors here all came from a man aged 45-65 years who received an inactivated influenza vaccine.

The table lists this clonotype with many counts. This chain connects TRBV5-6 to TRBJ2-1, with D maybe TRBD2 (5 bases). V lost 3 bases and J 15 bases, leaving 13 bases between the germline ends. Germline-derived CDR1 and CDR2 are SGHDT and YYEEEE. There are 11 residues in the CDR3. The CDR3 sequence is CASSSDSLVFF. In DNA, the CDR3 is TGTGCCAGCAGCTCGGACTCCCTTGTGTTCTTC.

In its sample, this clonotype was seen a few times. This CDR3 reads CASSVVVGSDPYEQYF. In DNA, the CDR3 is TGTGCCAGCAGTGTCGTCGTCGGGTCTGATCCCTACGAGCAGTACTTC. This sequence joins TRBV27 and TRBJ2-7; D is ambiguous. Germline V CDR1 and CDR2: MNHEY, SMNVEV (reference sequence). This CDR3 is built from 16 residues. Trimming cost V 5 bases and J 2 bases, with 19 bases left between them.

CDR3 amino acids: CSGQGQGVGEQYF. For the CDR3, the DNA is TGCAGCGGGCAGGGACAGGGTGTAGGAGAGCAGTACTTC. V gene TRBV29-1 combines with J gene TRBJ2-7; 9 bases are shared with TRBD1. CDR3 length: 13 amino acids. Germline lookup yields CDR1 SQVTM and CDR2 ANQGSEA. The V gene end was trimmed by 7 bases and the J gene end by 7 bases; junction bases not matched to a gene: 11.

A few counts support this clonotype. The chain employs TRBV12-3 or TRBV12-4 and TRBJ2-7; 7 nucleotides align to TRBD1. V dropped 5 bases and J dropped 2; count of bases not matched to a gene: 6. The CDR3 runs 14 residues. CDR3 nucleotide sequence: TGTGCCAGCAGTCCCGCCGGGACAGCCTACGAGCAGTACTTC. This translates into CASSPAGTAYEQYF.

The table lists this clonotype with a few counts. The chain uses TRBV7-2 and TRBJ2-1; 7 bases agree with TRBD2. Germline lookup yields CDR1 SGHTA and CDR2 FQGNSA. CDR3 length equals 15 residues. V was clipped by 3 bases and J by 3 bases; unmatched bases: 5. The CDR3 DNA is TGTGCCAGCAGCTTCCTAGCGGAGTACTACAATGAGCAGTTCTTC. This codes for CASSFLAEYYNEQFF.

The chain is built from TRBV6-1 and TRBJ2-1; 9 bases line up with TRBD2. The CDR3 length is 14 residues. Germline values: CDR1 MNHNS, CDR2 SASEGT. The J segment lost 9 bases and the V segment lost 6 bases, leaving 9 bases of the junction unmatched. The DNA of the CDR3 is TGTGCCAGCAGAGTAGCGGGAGCCTTAGGTGAGCAGTTCTTC. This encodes CASRVAGALGEQFF.

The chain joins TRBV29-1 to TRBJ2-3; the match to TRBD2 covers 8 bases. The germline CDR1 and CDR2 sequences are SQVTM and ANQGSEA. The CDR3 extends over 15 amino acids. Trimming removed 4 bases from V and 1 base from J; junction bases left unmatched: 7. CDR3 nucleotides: TGCAGCGTTGTTCCGCGGGAGGAAGGCACAGATACGCAGTATTTT. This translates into CSVVPREEGTDTQYF.

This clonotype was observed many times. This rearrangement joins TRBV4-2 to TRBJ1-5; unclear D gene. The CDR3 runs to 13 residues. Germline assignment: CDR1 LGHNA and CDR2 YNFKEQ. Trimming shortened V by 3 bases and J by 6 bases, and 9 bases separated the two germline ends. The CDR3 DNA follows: TGTGCCAGCAGCCAGGACCGCCGTCAGCCCCAGCATTTT. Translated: CASSQDRRQPQHF.

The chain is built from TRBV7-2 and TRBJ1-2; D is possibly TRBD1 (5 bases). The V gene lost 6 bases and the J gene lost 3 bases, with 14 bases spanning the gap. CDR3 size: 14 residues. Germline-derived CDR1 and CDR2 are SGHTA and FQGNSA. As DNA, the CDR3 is TGTGCCAGCAGGACCGGAGGGGTTCACTATGGCTACACCTTC. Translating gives CASRTGGVHYGYTF.

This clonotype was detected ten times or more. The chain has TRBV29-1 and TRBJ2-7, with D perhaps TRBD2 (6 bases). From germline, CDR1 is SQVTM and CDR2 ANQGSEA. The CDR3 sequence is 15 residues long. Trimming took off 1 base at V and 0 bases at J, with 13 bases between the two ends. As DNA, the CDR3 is TGCAGCGTTGAAGTTTGGGGACTGTCCTCCTACGAGCAGTACTTC. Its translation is CSVEVWGLSSYEQYF.